The 11 T cell receptor beta chains below were found in one sample sequenced in a study of T cell clonality in common variable immunodeficiency. TCRdb's copy holds only in-frame clones and misses some; the assay was immunoSEQ multiplex PCR. The data list more than 55,000 clones, none observed once; 1.5% to 2% falls to the top ten. Sample: peripheral blood mononuclear cells. All receptors derive from a person aged 18 to 75 in good health.

CDR3 DNA, as far as it was read: TGTGCCATCAAGACAGGGTACTATGGC. Its protein product is CAIKTGYYG. In full, the CDR3 reads CAIKTGYYGYTF. The gene calls are TRBV2 and TRBJ1-2, with TRBD1 matching over 7 bases. The read falls 3 residues short of the CDR3 end, and the missing part is taken from the germline J gene. The CDR3 loop spans 12 amino acids. J was trimmed by 3 bases and V by 10 bases; bases with no gene match: 5. In germline, CDR1 is SNHLY, CDR2 FYNNEI.

In this sample, this clone turned up many times. The DNA read from the CDR3 is TGCAGTGCTACGGAAGCGGGAGAACCCCAAGAGACC. Amino acids: CSATEAGEPQET. The entire CDR3 protein is CSATEAGEPQETQYF. The chain employs TRBV20-1 and TRBJ2-5; 8 bases map to TRBD2. The CDR3 goes on 3 residues after the read ends, and that part is filled in from the germline J gene. V was pared by 4 bases and J by 1 base, with 8 bases of the junction left unmatched. Germline values: CDR1 DFQATT, CDR2 SNEGSKA (reference sequence). The CDR3 sequence is 15 residues long.

The table lists this clone with many counts. The CDR3 is cut off 3 residues early in the read; its end comes from the germline J gene. The chain combines TRBV7-9 with TRBJ2-3; D is ambiguous. The CDR3 consists of 14 residues. Looked up from germline, CDR1 is SEHNR and CDR2 is FQNEAQ (reference sequence). The V and J ends lost 4 bases and 4 bases respectively, with 12 bases between them. The CDR3 protein is CASSSGLEADTQYF. The DNA read from the CDR3 is TGTGCCAGCAGCTCAGGCTTGGAAGCAGATACG.

This clone has a count of ten or more. The read falls 3 residues short of the CDR3 end, and the missing part is taken from the germline J gene. The chain links TRBV2 to TRBJ1-2, with D possibly matching TRBD1 (5 bases). CDR3 size: 11 residues. V gave up 11 bases and J gave up 7 bases, with 14 bases separating them. Germline V gene lookup returns CDR1 SNHLY and CDR2 FYNNEI. The CDR3 is CAGYDGGGYTF. Incomplete CDR3 DNA: TGTGCCGGCTATGACGGGGGTGGC.

This clone was recorded at least ten times. Coverage ceases 3 residues before the CDR3 finishes, and the germline J gene fills in the end. The chain combines TRBV6-4 with TRBJ2-3; 9 nucleotides agree with TRBD2. The CDR3 runs 15 residues. V shed 5 bases, J shed 4 bases, and the junction held 7 bases outside the gene matches. In germline, CDR1 is MRHNA, CDR2 SNTAGT. CDR3 sequence: CASSPEGTSSDTQYF. CDR3 bases read: TGTGCCAGCAGTCCCGAGGGGACTAGCTCAGATACG.

In this sample, this clone turned up many times. The sequence runs out 3 residues before the end of the CDR3; the remainder is reconstructed from the germline J gene. V is TRBV7-9 and J is TRBJ1-4; 7 positions match TRBD1. There are 15 residues in the CDR3. V was clipped by 0 bases and J by 7 bases; unmatched bases: 5. The germline V gene encodes CDR1 SEHNR and CDR2 FQNEAQ (reference sequence). CDR3 loop: CASSLARGGVEKLFF. Partial CDR3 DNA: TGTGCCAGCAGCTTAGCGAGAGGGGGCGTTGAAAAA. Looking up the rest from reference TRBV7-9 and TRBJ1-4 gives the full variable domain: DTGVSQNPRHKITKRGQNVTFRCDPISEHNRLYWYRQTLGQGPEFLTYFQNEAQLEKSRLLSDRFSAERPKGSFSTLEIQRTEQGDSAMYLCASSLARGGVEKLFFGSGTQLSVL.

This clone has ten or more counts. Read data end 3 residues before the CDR3 end; the end is taken from the germline J gene. The chain employs TRBV7-2 and TRBJ2-7; 7 bases map to TRBD1. V shed 5 bases and J 6 bases; nucleotides not matched to a gene: 4. The CDR3 covers 12 residues. CDR1 is SGHTA and CDR2 is FQGNSA in the germline V gene. The part of the CDR3 DNA that was read is TGTGCCAGCAGCCCCGACAGGGTCGAG. It translates to CASSPDRVE. The entire CDR3 is CASSPDRVEQYF.

The table lists this clone with many counts. The junction shows a germline mismatch at one end, possibly a read error. The read ends 3 residues before the CDR3 terminus; that terminus is restored from the germline J gene. This specimen includes other DNA sequences encoding the same CDR3. The V call is TRBV4-2, the J call TRBJ2-7, with D possibly being TRBD1 (5 bases). Germline V gives CDR1 LGHNA, CDR2 YNFKEQ. CDR3 length: 13 amino acids. CDR3 bases read: TGCGCCAGCAGCCGCGACAGAGCCTACGAG. It is translated as CASSRDRAYE. In full, the CDR3 is CASSRDRAYEQYF.

Many counts were recorded for this clone. The read ends 3 residues early relative to the CDR3; the germline J gene fills the gap. This chain uses TRBV2 with TRBJ2-1; 11 nucleotides agree with TRBD2. The ends lost 6 bases at V and 3 bases at J; junction bases unmatched: 1. Germline CDR1 SNHLY, CDR2 FYNNEI. The CDR3 totals 14 residues. The covered CDR3 bases are TGTGCCAGCAGGGGACTAGCGGACTACAATGAG. It encodes CASRGLADYNE. The full CDR3 protein reads CASRGLADYNEQFF.

The sample holds many counts of this clone. The read terminates 3 residues ahead of where the CDR3 ends, so the germline J gene completes it. This rearrangement joins TRBV5-1 to TRBJ1-1, with D perhaps matching TRBD1 (6 bases). The CDR3 has 15 amino acids. Germline CDR1 and CDR2: SGHRS and YFSETQ. V was pared by 1 base and J by 6 bases, with 16 bases between. Partial CDR3 DNA: TGCGCCAGCAGCTTGAGGGGGGGCCTAGGCCCTGAA. Protein: CASSLRGGLGPE. The complete CDR3 reads CASSLRGGLGPEAFF.

In this sample, this clone turned up many times. From the germline J gene comes the end of the CDR3, since the read stops 3 residues before it. The chain recombines TRBV2 with TRBJ2-1; 7 nucleotides line up with TRBD2. Germline CDR1 is SNHLY and CDR2 is FYNNEI. This CDR3 is built from 14 residues. The J segment lost 4 bases and the V segment lost 6 bases, leaving 6 bases of the junction unmatched. CDR3 region: CASRSGGVYNEQFF. Partial CDR3 DNA: TGTGCCAGCAGATCTGGGGGGGTATACAATGAG.